Below are 32 T cell receptor beta chains sequenced from a single sample in a study of T-cell memory formation after mild COVID-19. TCRdb processed the 5' RACE reads anew with MiXCR; each CDR3 protein has one entry. The data show about 290,000 distinct CDR3 sequences, 15% to 20% seen once. Specimen: PBMCs or a T cell subset sorted from them (not recorded which). The receptors were gathered from a man aged 18 to 35 who had mild COVID-19 (a few samples of this study predate the infection). Cell type and time point are not known.

This sequence joins TRBV11-2 and TRBJ2-5; unclear D gene. CDR1 and CDR2 from the germline V gene are SGHAT and FQNNGV. This CDR3 contains 15 residues. V was trimmed by 3 bases and J by 4 bases, leaving 15 bases between them. The CDR3 spells CASSFFHLNLETQYF. The CDR3 DNA sequence: TGTGCCAGCAGCTTCTTCCACTTGAACCTAGAGACCCAGTACTTC. Drawing the rest from reference TRBV11-2 and TRBJ2-5, the complete variable domain is EAGVAQSPRYKIIEKRQSVAFWCNPISGHATLYWYQQILGQGPKLLIQFQNNGVVDDSQLPKDRFSAERLKGVDSTLKIQPAKLEDSAVYLCASSFFHLNLETQYFGPGTRLLVL.

This clonotype has a handful of counts. This rearrangement joins TRBV7-2 to TRBJ2-3; no clear D. The germline V gene has CDR1 SGHTA and CDR2 FQGNSA. V lost 1 base and J 1 base, leaving 15 bases between the germline ends. The CDR3 contains 17 residues. The CDR3 here is CASSLEYLVRGTDTQYF. The CDR3 nucleotides are TGTGCCAGCAGCTTAGAGTACTTGGTACGGGGCACAGATACGCAGTATTTT.

In this sample, this clonotype turned up a few times. The chain is built from TRBV9 and TRBJ1-4; D gene ambiguous. The CDR3 has 14 residues. Per germline, CDR1 SGDLS and CDR2 YYNGEE. V lost 3 bases and J lost 2, with 8 bases in between. CDR3 nucleotides: TGTGCCAGCAGCGCGACCGATACTAATGAAAAACTGTTTTTT. As protein: CASSATDTNEKLFF. Complete variable domain (other parts from reference TRBV9 and TRBJ1-4): DSGVTQTPKHLITATGQRVTLRCSPRSGDLSVYWYQQSLDQGLQFLIQYYNGEERAKGNILERFSAQQFPDLHSELNLSSLELGDSALYFCASSATDTNEKLFFGSGTQLSVL.

Concerning this clonotype: The CDR3 does not end in the conserved phenylalanine or tryptophan, so this is likely a read error. The chain is built from TRBV12-3 or TRBV12-4 and TRBJ2-5; D is unresolved. The V end lost 3 bases, the J end lost 5 bases, and 13 bases lay between the germline ends. CDR3 size: 14 residues. The CDR3 DNA sequence: TGTGCCAGCAGTTTGGTGGGCCCAAGGGAGACCCAGTACGTC. As protein: CASSLVGPRETQYV.

A few counts support this clonotype. The J gene is TRBJ2-5, the V gene TRBV6-5; D is unresolved. Trimming stripped 2 bases from V and 1 base from J, with 5 bases between. The CDR3 is 13 amino acids. CDR1 and CDR2 (germline): MNHEY, SVGAGI. The CDR3 nucleotides read TGTGCCAGCAGTTACCCAGCCCAAGAGACCCAGTACTTC. This sequence encodes CASSYPAQETQYF.

This clonotype was counted only a few times. V is TRBV5-6 and J is TRBJ2-1, with a weak D call TRBD2 (5 bases). From germline, CDR1 is SGHDT and CDR2 YYEEEE. V was cut by 4 bases and J by 14 bases, with 16 bases left in between. The CDR3 is 12 residues long. The CDR3 spells CASSASRGWEFF. CDR3 DNA sequence: TGTGCCAGCAGCGCCAGTCGGGGATGGGAGTTCTTC.

This clonotype came up a few times. The rearrangement links TRBV3-1 to TRBJ2-1; D is perhaps TRBD2 (6 bases). This CDR3 is 14 amino acids long. V lost 0 bases and J 7 bases, leaving 10 bases between the germline ends. CDR1 and CDR2 from the germline V gene are LGHDT and YNNKEL (reference sequence). The CDR3: CASSQEGGLNEQFF. The DNA of the CDR3 is TGTGCCAGCAGCCAAGAAGGAGGGCTGAATGAGCAGTTCTTC.

The V and J genes are TRBV20-1 and TRBJ2-3, with no clear D. The V end was cut by 3 bases, the J end by 3 bases, with 16 bases between. Per germline, CDR1 DFQATT and CDR2 SNEGSKA (reference sequence). The CDR3 runs 15 residues. The DNA of the CDR3 is TGCAGTGCTAGGGACCGAACCTCGGGTACAGATACGCAGTATTTT. Encoded protein: CSARDRTSGTDTQYF.

Regarding this clonotype: The junction shows a germline mismatch at one end, possibly a read error. The chain has TRBV5-4 and TRBJ2-3; the match to TRBD2 covers 10 bases. This CDR3 region has 20 residues. Germline loops: CDR1 SGHNT, CDR2 YYREEE (reference sequence). CDR3 sequence: CASSFLLAGRLSTSTYTQYF. The CDR3 nucleotides are TGTGCCAGCAGCTTCCTACTAGCGGGGAGATTATCCACTAGCACATATACGCAGTATTTT.

The DNA for the CDR3 is TGCAGTGCTAGTAATGAGGCCGACTGGTACTTC. Its translation: CSASNEADWYF. The gene calls are TRBV20-1 and TRBJ2-4, with no clear D. Germline V gives CDR1 DFQATT, CDR2 SNEGSKA (reference sequence). Between the trimmed V and J ends, which lost 3 bases and 15 bases, there was a span of 15 bases. There are 11 residues in the CDR3.

This sequence joins TRBV18 and TRBJ2-7, with 7 nucleotides matching TRBD1. This CDR3 contains 14 residues. The germline CDR1 and CDR2 sequences are KGHSH and LQKENI. Trimming cost V 2 bases and J 3 bases; bases outside gene matches: 4. The CDR3 bases are TGTGCCAGCTCACCAAGACAGGGAGACTACGAGCAGTACTTC. Translating gives CASSPRQGDYEQYF. The full variable domain, with the rest looked up from reference TRBV18 and TRBJ2-7, is NAGVMQNPRHLVRRRGQEARLRCSPMKGHSHVYWYRQLPEEGLKFMVYLQKENIIDESGMPKERFSAEFPKEGPSILRIQQVVRGDSAAYFCASSPRQGDYEQYFGPGTRLTVT.

The chain has TRBV10-1 and TRBJ2-2, with TRBD1 matching 7 bases. CDR1 and CDR2 from the germline V gene are WNHNN and SYGVQD (reference sequence). The V gene end was trimmed by 3 bases and the J gene end by 5 bases; junction bases not matched to a gene: 3. CDR3 length: 14 residues. CDR3 amino acids: CASSEQQGTGELFF. CDR3 DNA: TGCGCCAGCAGTGAACAACAGGGGACCGGGGAGCTGTTTTTT.

This clonotype has only a few counts. The chain couples TRBV10-1 to TRBJ2-5, with D unresolved. The CDR3 extends over 14 amino acids. V was trimmed by 5 bases and J by 0 bases, leaving 10 bases between them. Germline values: CDR1 WNHNN, CDR2 SYGVQD (reference sequence). The CDR3 protein is CASSTGQNQETQYF. CDR3 bases: TGCGCCAGCAGTACGGGTCAAAACCAAGAGACCCAGTACTTC.

The rearrangement uses TRBV13 and TRBJ1-4; a possible D gene is TRBD1 (5 bases). There are 15 residues in the CDR3. V lost 2 bases, J lost 8 bases, and 15 bases lay in between. Germline CDR1 is PRHDT and CDR2 is FYEKMQ (reference sequence). The chain's CDR3 is CASSLRGRLEEKLFF. The CDR3 DNA reads as TGTGCCAGCAGCTTAAGGGGACGTCTGGAAGAAAAACTGTTTTTT.

The CDR3 region has the DNA TGTGCCAGCAGCCAAGGGGAGGGGCGAAGGGCGCAGTATTTT. Translated: CASSQGEGRRAQYF. The rearrangement joins TRBV3-1 to TRBJ2-3; 7 bases align to TRBD2. Germline assignment: CDR1 LGHDT and CDR2 YNNKEL (reference sequence). After removal of 1 base from V and 10 bases from J, the junction contained 8 bases not matched to a gene. CDR3 length equals 14 residues.

The gene calls are TRBV20-1 and TRBJ2-1; no clear D gene. This CDR3 is built from 12 residues. Germline CDR1 and CDR2: DFQATT and SNEGSKA (reference sequence). V was trimmed by 2 bases and J by 6 bases, leaving 8 bases between them. CDR3 protein: CSARTYFNEQFF. The DNA for the CDR3 is TGCAGTGCTAGAACATATTTCAATGAGCAGTTCTTC.

V is TRBV21-1 and J is TRBJ2-7; TRBD2, as called in the table, went unchecked against the DNA. TRBV21-1 has pseudogene status. The CDR3 consists of 14 residues. This CDR3 reads CASSKGVGGDEQYV. The CDR3 coding sequence is TGTGCCAGCAGCAAAGGTGTAGGGGGAGACGAGCAGTACGTC.

This clonotype came up a few times. The rearrangement uses TRBV5-6 and TRBJ2-3, with D uncertain. Looked up from germline, CDR1 is SGHDT and CDR2 is YYEEEE. The CDR3 length is 13 residues. Trimming stripped 3 bases from V and 3 bases from J, with 8 bases between. The CDR3 loop reads CASSYLGTDTQYF. DNA for the CDR3: TGTGCCAGCAGCTACCTAGGGACAGATACGCAGTATTTT. The full variable domain, in which reference TRBV5-6 and TRBJ2-3 provide the parts outside the CDR3, is DAGVTQSPTHLIKTRGQQVTLRCSPKSGHDTVSWYQQALGQGPQFIFQYYEEEERQRGNFPDRFSGHQFPNYSSELNVNALLLGDSALYLCASSYLGTDTQYFGPGTRLTVL.

This clonotype was observed a handful of times. This rearrangement joins TRBV9 to TRBJ1-4; TRBD1 matches at 8 bases. The CDR3 sequence is 17 residues long. The ends lost 1 base at V and 4 bases at J; junction bases unmatched: 9. CDR1 and CDR2 from the germline V gene are SGDLS and YYNGEE. The CDR3 region is CASSVNPGGPINEKLFF. The CDR3 DNA reads TGTGCCAGCAGCGTAAATCCAGGGGGCCCCATTAATGAAAAACTGTTTTTT.

There are many counts of this clonotype. This sequence joins TRBV7-9 and TRBJ2-3, with D maybe TRBD1 (6 bases). The CDR3 loop spans 14 amino acids. The germline V gene encodes CDR1 SEHNR and CDR2 FQNEAQ (reference sequence). Trimming stripped 5 bases from V and 0 bases from J, with 9 bases between. The CDR3 DNA reads TGTGCCAGCAGCCCCAGGGGAAGCACAGATACGCAGTATTTT. Its protein product is CASSPRGSTDTQYF.

This sequence joins TRBV6-5 and TRBJ2-2; 7 bases fit TRBD2. The CDR3 spans 16 residues. Trimming at V came to 2 bases and at J to 3 bases, leaving 6 bases not matched to a gene. Looked up from germline, CDR1 is MNHEY and CDR2 is SVGAGI. DNA of the CDR3: TGTGCCAGCAGTTACGGGCGGGGGAGCTACACCGGGGAGCTGTTTTTT. It codes for CASSYGRGSYTGELFF.

This clonotype has a handful of counts. This chain joins TRBV3-1 and TRBJ2-1; 11 bases match TRBD1. Germline assignment: CDR1 LGHDT and CDR2 YNNKEL (reference sequence). With V trimmed by 2 bases and J by 8 bases, 5 bases remained unmatched. The CDR3 has 15 amino acids. The CDR3 protein is CASSQYRTGGDEQFF. DNA of the CDR3: TGTGCCAGCAGCCAATACCGGACAGGGGGCGATGAGCAGTTCTTC.

This chain links TRBV10-3 with TRBJ2-3; TRBD2 aligns across 7 bases. The CDR3 covers 14 residues. Germline CDR1 is ENHRY and CDR2 is SYGVKD. Trimming took 10 bases from V and 1 from J; bases not matched to a gene: 8. CDR3: CATIKRGGTDTQYF. CDR3 sequence (DNA): TGTGCCACCATAAAGCGGGGAGGCACAGATACGCAGTATTTT.

The chain recombines TRBV9 with TRBJ2-7; 9 bases align to TRBD1. Germline trimming cut 0 bases from V and 2 bases from J; bases unmatched to any gene: 3. CDR1 and CDR2 from the germline V gene are SGDLS and YYNGEE. The CDR3 has 15 residues. The CDR3 is CASSVGGQGPYEQYF. CDR3 nucleotides: TGTGCCAGCAGCGTAGGGGGACAGGGCCCCTACGAGCAGTACTTC.

This clonotype was detected a few times. J is TRBJ2-3 and V is TRBV6-1; D may correspond to TRBD1 or TRBD2 (5 bases each). CDR3 length: 11 amino acids. From germline, CDR1 is MNHNS and CDR2 SASEGT. V lost 1 base and J 15 bases, leaving 11 bases between the germline ends. For the CDR3, the DNA is TGTGCCAGCAGTGAAGTAGGGACGTACTATTTT. This encodes CASSEVGTYYF.

This clonotype came up many times. The chain employs TRBV6-4 and TRBJ2-1; 7 bases are shared with TRBD2. Germline CDR1 and CDR2: MRHNA and SNTAGT. The CDR3 extends over 13 amino acids. J lost 9 bases, V lost 3 bases, and 5 bases had no gene match. CDR3 nucleotides: TGTGCCAGCAGTGATACTAGCGTTTCTGAGCAGTTCTTC. Translated: CASSDTSVSEQFF.

This chain links TRBV7-6 with TRBJ1-3; D is undetermined. The V end was cut by 2 bases, the J end by 0 bases, with 8 bases between. The length of the CDR3 is 15 residues. Per the germline V gene, CDR1 is SGHVS and CDR2 is FNYEAQ. The CDR3 region has the DNA TGTGCCAGCAGCTTATACGGGGTCTCTGGAAACACCATATATTTT. Translated, it gives CASSLYGVSGNTIYF.

This clonotype came up a few times. Here the CDR3 DNA reads TGTGCCAGCAGCTTCCGGGACAGCAATTCACCCCTCCACTTT. Protein product: CASSFRDSNSPLHF. The chain couples TRBV7-2 to TRBJ1-6; 7 positions match TRBD1. The CDR3 extends over 14 amino acids. The germline V gene has CDR1 SGHTA and CDR2 FQGNSA. Trimming at V came to 3 bases and at J to 7 bases, leaving 3 bases not matched to a gene.

The chain combines TRBV18 with TRBJ1-1, with D hard to call. The germline V gene encodes CDR1 KGHSH and CDR2 LQKENI. The CDR3 sequence is 15 residues long. Trimming took 3 bases from V and 1 from J, leaving 12 bases between them. The CDR3 loop is CASSPQAAGNTEAFF. The CDR3 coding sequence is TGTGCCAGCTCACCTCAGGCTGCGGGGAACACTGAAGCTTTCTTT.

The chain carries TRBV28 and TRBJ2-1, with 11 positions matching TRBD2. After removal of 8 bases from V and 8 bases from J, the junction contained 8 bases not matched to a gene. The CDR3 is made up of 14 amino acids. CDR1 MDHEN and CDR2 SYDVKM come from the germline V gene. DNA for the CDR3: TGTGCCAGCGTTAGCGGGGGGGCCTCGTATGAGCAGTTCTTC. Translation gives CASVSGGASYEQFF. Full variable domain (rest looked up from reference TRBV28 and TRBJ2-1): DVKVTQSSRYLVKRTGEKVFLECVQDMDHENMFWYRQDPGLGLRLIYFSYDVKMKEKGDIPEGYSVSREKKERFSLILESASTNQTSMYLCASVSGGASYEQFFGPGTRLTVL.

Only a few counts were recorded for this clonotype. The rearrangement joins TRBV4-3 to TRBJ2-3; tentatively, D is TRBD2 (6 bases). Germline CDR1 LGHNA, CDR2 YSLEER. The ends were cut back, 2 bases at V and 2 bases at J, with 26 bases in the middle. This CDR3 is 20 amino acids long. The CDR3 bases are TGCGCCAGCAGCCAAACGACCTACCGGGTTGGCGGGGAAATCACAGATACGCAGTATTTT. It yields the protein CASSQTTYRVGGEITDTQYF.

The rearrangement joins TRBV12-3 or TRBV12-4 to TRBJ1-5; TRBD1 matches at 9 bases. This CDR3 has 17 residues. The V gene end was trimmed by 3 bases and the J gene end by 2 bases; junction bases not matched to a gene: 8. CDR3 DNA: TGTGCCAGCAGTTTGGTACAGGGGGCAGGGGGCAATCAGCCCCAGCATTTT. Translation: CASSLVQGAGGNQPQHF.